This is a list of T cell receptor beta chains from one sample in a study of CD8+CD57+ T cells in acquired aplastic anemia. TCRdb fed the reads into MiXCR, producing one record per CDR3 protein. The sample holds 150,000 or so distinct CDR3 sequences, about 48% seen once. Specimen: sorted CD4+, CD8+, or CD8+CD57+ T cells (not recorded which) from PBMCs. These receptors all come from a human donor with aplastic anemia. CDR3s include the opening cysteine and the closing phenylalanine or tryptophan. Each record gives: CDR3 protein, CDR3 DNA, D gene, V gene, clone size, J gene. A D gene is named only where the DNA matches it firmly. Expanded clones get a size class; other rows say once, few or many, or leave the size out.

CDR3 protein: CASSQSGGSADTQYF
CDR3 DNA: TGCGCCAGCAGCCAAAGCGGGGGGTCGGCAGATACGCAGTATTTT
D gene: TRBD2
V gene: TRBV4-1
clone size: once
J gene: TRBJ2-3

CDR3 protein: CASSQVVRGTDTQYF
CDR3 DNA: TGTGCCAGCAGCCAAGTTGTCAGAGGGACAGATACGCAGTATTTT
D gene: .
V gene: TRBV4-2
clone size: many
J gene: TRBJ2-3

CDR3 protein: CASNPGSKREQYF
CDR3 DNA: TGTGCCAGCAACCCAGGGTCCAAAAGGGAGCAGTACTTC
D gene: .
V gene: TRBV27
clone size: many
J gene: TRBJ2-7

CDR3 protein: CASSVGRSNTEAFF
CDR3 DNA: TGTGCCAGCAGTGTCGGCAGGAGCAACACTGAAGCTTTCTTT
D gene: .
V gene: TRBV2
clone size: .
J gene: TRBJ1-1

CDR3 protein: CATSETVDTQYF
CDR3 DNA: TGTGCCACCAGTGAAACGGTGGATACGCAGTATTTT
D gene: .
V gene: TRBV24-1
clone size: .
J gene: TRBJ2-3

CDR3 protein: CASSPWTLAGGEEQFF
CDR3 DNA: TGTGCCAGCAGCCCCTGGACTCTAGCGGGGGGGGAGGAGCAGTTCTTC
D gene: TRBD2
V gene: TRBV7-8
clone size: .
J gene: TRBJ2-1

CDR3 protein: CASRPRLAGPYNEQFF
CDR3 DNA: TGCGCCAGCAGGCCTAGACTAGCGGGGCCCTACAATGAGCAGTTCTTC
D gene: TRBD2
V gene: TRBV5-1
clone size: .
J gene: TRBJ2-1

CDR3 protein: CSAREGAGNEKLFF
CDR3 DNA: TGCAGTGCTAGAGAAGGGGCCGGTAATGAAAAACTGTTTTTT
D gene: .
V gene: TRBV20-1
clone size: .
J gene: TRBJ1-4

CDR3 protein: CASSIGQETQYF
CDR3 DNA: TGTGCCAGCAGTATCGGCCAAGAGACCCAGTACTTC
D gene: .
V gene: TRBV3-1
clone size: once
J gene: TRBJ2-5

CDR3 protein: CASSATSDTQYF
CDR3 DNA: TGTGCCAGCAGCGCAACTTCGGATACGCAGTATTTT
D gene: .
V gene: TRBV7-9
clone size: many
J gene: TRBJ2-3

CDR3 protein: CASSPWREGQPQHF
CDR3 DNA: TGTGCCAGCAGCCCCTGGCGGGAGGGTCAGCCCCAGCATTTT
D gene: .
V gene: TRBV9
clone size: many
J gene: TRBJ1-5

CDR3 protein: CASSEASTRSSGNTIYF
CDR3 DNA: TGTGCCAGCAGTGAAGCATCGACAAGGAGCTCTGGAAACACCATATATTTT
D gene: .
V gene: TRBV2
clone size: many
J gene: TRBJ1-3

CDR3 protein: CASSLMLSADGYTF
CDR3 DNA: TGTGCCAGCAGCTTAATGTTGTCAGCAGATGGCTACACCTTC
D gene: .
V gene: TRBV7-2
clone size: .
J gene: TRBJ1-2

CDR3 protein: CASSLQGRETQYF
CDR3 DNA: TGTGCCAGCAGTTTACAAGGAAGGGAGACCCAGTACTTC
D gene: .
V gene: TRBV27
clone size: few
J gene: TRBJ2-5

CDR3 protein: CASSLAAGGEAFF
CDR3 DNA: TGTGCCAGCAGCTTAGCGGCTGGGGGTGAAGCTTTCTTT
D gene: .
V gene: TRBV7-2
clone size: .
J gene: TRBJ1-1

CDR3 protein: CASRTGGGYTF
CDR3 DNA: TGTGCCAGTAGGACAGGGGGCGGCTACACCTTC
D gene: TRBD1
V gene: TRBV19
clone size: many
J gene: TRBJ1-2

CDR3 protein: CASSSPGQVYEQYF
CDR3 DNA: TGTGCCAGCAGCTCCCCGGGACAAGTCTACGAGCAGTACTTC
D gene: .
V gene: TRBV7-9
clone size: .
J gene: TRBJ2-7

CDR3 protein: CAISEGRVNTGELFF
CDR3 DNA: TGTGCCATCAGTGAGGGAAGGGTGAACACCGGGGAGCTGTTTTTT
D gene: .
V gene: TRBV10-3
clone size: .
J gene: TRBJ2-2

CDR3 protein: CASSIGTSGVYEQYF
CDR3 DNA: TGTGCCAGCAGTATTGGGACTAGCGGGGTCTACGAGCAGTACTTC
D gene: TRBD2
V gene: TRBV2
clone size: few
J gene: TRBJ2-7

CDR3 protein: CAIRDRGQYQPQHF
CDR3 DNA: TGTGCCATCAGGGACAGGGGGCAATATCAGCCCCAGCATTTT
D gene: TRBD1
V gene: TRBV10-3
clone size: .
J gene: TRBJ1-5

CDR3 protein: CASSWGGQGRGEQYF
CDR3 DNA: TGTGCCAGCAGCTGGGGGGGACAGGGACGGGGCGAGCAGTACTTC
D gene: TRBD1
V gene: TRBV6-1
clone size: .
J gene: TRBJ2-7

CDR3 protein: CASSPGPGGDEQYF
CDR3 DNA: TGCGCCAGCAGCCCGGGACCGGGGGGCGACGAGCAGTACTTC
D gene: .
V gene: TRBV5-1
clone size: once
J gene: TRBJ2-7

CDR3 protein: CASSLGRDDEQFF
CDR3 DNA: TGTGCCAGCAGCTTAGGTAGGGACGATGAGCAGTTCTTC
D gene: .
V gene: TRBV7-9
clone size: many
J gene: TRBJ2-1

CDR3 protein: CASSLGRTETQYF
CDR3 DNA: TGTGCCAGCAGTTTAGGGAGGACGGAGACCCAGTACTTC
D gene: .
V gene: TRBV6-6
clone size: .
J gene: TRBJ2-5

CDR3 protein: CASSFHNSNQPQHF
CDR3 DNA: TGTGCCAGCAGCTTCCATAACAGCAATCAGCCCCAGCATTTT
D gene: .
V gene: TRBV5-8
clone size: .
J gene: TRBJ1-5

CDR3 protein: CASSLSYTDTQYF
CDR3 DNA: TGTGCCAGCAGCTTAAGCTACACAGATACGCAGTATTTT
D gene: .
V gene: TRBV7-9
clone size: many
J gene: TRBJ2-3

CDR3 protein: CASSPRAGGQRETQYF
CDR3 DNA: TGTGCCAGCAGCCCAAGGGCCGGGGGGCAGAGAGAGACCCAGTACTTC
D gene: .
V gene: TRBV7-9
clone size: once
J gene: TRBJ2-5

CDR3 protein: CAISESIQGADGYTF
CDR3 DNA: TGTGCCATCAGTGAGTCAATACAGGGGGCCGATGGCTACACCTTC
D gene: TRBD1
V gene: TRBV10-3
clone size: few
J gene: TRBJ1-2

CDR3 protein: CASSARRDSSYEQYF
CDR3 DNA: TGTGCCAGTAGTGCCCGCCGGGACAGCTCCTACGAGCAGTACTTC
D gene: TRBD1
V gene: TRBV19
clone size: .
J gene: TRBJ2-7

CDR3 protein: CASSLSGEQFF
CDR3 DNA: TGTGCCAGCAGTTTAAGCGGTGAGCAGTTCTTC
D gene: .
V gene: TRBV27
clone size: many
J gene: TRBJ2-1

CDR3 protein: CASSYLGRADTEAFF
CDR3 DNA: TGTGCCAGCAGTTACTTGGGGAGGGCGGACACTGAAGCTTTCTTT
D gene: .
V gene: TRBV6-6
clone size: many
J gene: TRBJ1-1

CDR3 protein: CASSTGNTIYF
CDR3 DNA: TGTGCCAGTAGTACTGGAAACACCATATATTTT
D gene: .
V gene: TRBV19
clone size: .
J gene: TRBJ1-3

CDR3 protein: CAIQLAAYQEAQYF
CDR3 DNA: TGTGCCATTCAGCTAGCGGCATACCAAGAGGCCCAGTACTTC
D gene: TRBD2
V gene: TRBV10-3
clone size: .
J gene: TRBJ2-5

CDR3 protein: CAISVGGGYNSPLHF
CDR3 DNA: TGTGCCATCAGTGTTGGAGGGGGCTATAATTCACCCCTCCACTTT
D gene: .
V gene: TRBV10-3
clone size: .
J gene: TRBJ1-6

CDR3 protein: CASSYAGGLLDEQYF
CDR3 DNA: TGTGCCAGTAGTTATGCGGGGGGCCTCTTGGACGAGCAGTACTTC
D gene: TRBD2
V gene: TRBV19
clone size: many
J gene: TRBJ2-7

CDR3 protein: CASSLPWADTEAFF
CDR3 DNA: TGTGCCAGTAGCCTCCCCTGGGCGGACACTGAAGCTTTCTTT
D gene: .
V gene: TRBV19
clone size: .
J gene: TRBJ1-1

CDR3 protein: CSVDGLDGTGEQFF
CDR3 DNA: TGCAGCGTTGATGGTCTAGATGGGACCGGTGAGCAGTTCTTC
D gene: .
V gene: TRBV29-1
clone size: .
J gene: TRBJ2-1

CDR3 protein: CASGLVKGTQYF
CDR3 DNA: TGTGCTAGTGGTTTGGTAAAAGGAACCCAGTACTTC
D gene: .
V gene: TRBV12-5
clone size: many
J gene: TRBJ2-5

CDR3 protein: CASSLGQGKEAFF
CDR3 DNA: TGTGCCAGCAGCTTAGGACAGGGCAAGGAAGCTTTCTTT
D gene: TRBD1
V gene: TRBV7-9
clone size: few
J gene: TRBJ1-1

CDR3 protein: CSVSSGGRNEQFF
CDR3 DNA: TGCAGCGTTTCCAGCGGGGGCCGGAATGAGCAGTTCTTC
D gene: TRBD2
V gene: TRBV29-1
clone size: .
J gene: TRBJ2-1

CDR3 protein: CASSYGVPNTEAFF
CDR3 DNA: TGTGCCAGCAGTTACGGGGTCCCGAACACTGAAGCTTTCTTT
D gene: .
V gene: TRBV6-5
clone size: .
J gene: TRBJ1-1

CDR3 protein: CSARLTGNEQFF
CDR3 DNA: TGCAGTGCTAGGCTGACGGGTAATGAGCAGTTCTTC
D gene: .
V gene: TRBV20-1
clone size: .
J gene: TRBJ2-1

CDR3 protein: CASSLRDADYEQYF
CDR3 DNA: TGCGCCAGCAGCCTCCGGGACGCTGACTACGAGCAGTACTTC
D gene: .
V gene: TRBV5-1
clone size: many
J gene: TRBJ2-7

CDR3 protein: CASSSAESSGNTIYF
CDR3 DNA: TGCGCCAGCAGCTCCGCAGAGAGCTCTGGAAACACCATATATTTT
D gene: .
V gene: TRBV5-1
clone size: many
J gene: TRBJ1-3

CDR3 protein: CASSLAGGQETQYF
CDR3 DNA: TGTGCCAGCAGCTTAGCGGGGGGGCAAGAGACCCAGTACTTC
D gene: TRBD2
V gene: TRBV7-2
clone size: many
J gene: TRBJ2-5

CDR3 protein: CATSRKGASTDTIYF
CDR3 DNA: TGTGCCACCAGCAGGAAAGGGGCAAGTACAGACACCATATATTTT
D gene: .
V gene: TRBV15
clone size: many
J gene: TRBJ1-3

CDR3 protein: CASSISGGRNEQFF
CDR3 DNA: TGTGCCAGTAGTATCTCAGGGGGCCGGAATGAGCAGTTCTTC
D gene: TRBD1
V gene: TRBV19
clone size: few
J gene: TRBJ2-1

CDR3 protein: CASSMVPYNEQFF
CDR3 DNA: TGTGCCAGTAGTATGGTTCCTTACAATGAGCAGTTCTTC
D gene: .
V gene: TRBV19
clone size: .
J gene: TRBJ2-1

CDR3 protein: CATSETTSGSYEQYF
CDR3 DNA: TGTGCCACCAGTGAAACAACTAGCGGGAGTTACGAGCAGTACTTC
D gene: TRBD2
V gene: TRBV24-1
clone size: once
J gene: TRBJ2-7

CDR3 protein: CASSLSIDGYEQYF
CDR3 DNA: TGTGCCAGCAGTTTATCCATCGACGGCTACGAGCAGTACTTC
D gene: .
V gene: TRBV27
clone size: many
J gene: TRBJ2-7

CDR3 protein: CASSLDRAGNSPLHF
CDR3 DNA: TGTGCCAGCAGCTTGGACAGGGCGGGGAATTCACCCCTCCACTTT
D gene: .
V gene: TRBV5-4
clone size: .
J gene: TRBJ1-6

CDR3 protein: CASSVEVNEKLFF
CDR3 DNA: TGTGCCAGCAGCGTAGAGGTTAATGAAAAACTGTTTTTT
D gene: .
V gene: TRBV9
clone size: .
J gene: TRBJ1-4

CDR3 protein: CASRGGWGNTIYF
CDR3 DNA: TGTGCCAGCAGGGGGGGGTGGGGAAACACCATATATTTT
D gene: .
V gene: TRBV7-8
clone size: many
J gene: TRBJ1-3

CDR3 protein: CSANRGRNTEAFF
CDR3 DNA: TGCAGTGCTAATAGGGGTCGGAACACTGAAGCTTTCTTT
D gene: .
V gene: TRBV20-1
clone size: many
J gene: TRBJ1-1

CDR3 protein: CASSRTSGGAKYNEQFF
CDR3 DNA: TGTGCCAGCAGTCGGACTAGCGGGGGGGCAAAGTACAATGAGCAGTTCTTC
D gene: TRBD2
V gene: TRBV6-1
clone size: .
J gene: TRBJ2-1

CDR3 protein: CASVGGYTF
CDR3 DNA: TGTGCCTCGGTGGGTGGCTACACATTC
D gene: .
V gene: TRBV10-3
clone size: .
J gene: TRBJ1-2

CDR3 protein: CSANQGYEQYF
CDR3 DNA: TGCAGTGCAAATCAGGGATACGAGCAGTACTTC
D gene: .
V gene: TRBV20-1
clone size: .
J gene: TRBJ2-7

CDR3 protein: CASSAAGGKFRYGYTF
CDR3 DNA: TGTGCCAGCAGTGCGGCAGGGGGTAAATTTCGGTATGGCTACACCTTC
D gene: TRBD1
V gene: TRBV6-4
clone size: .
J gene: TRBJ1-2

CDR3 protein: CASSPAGAAYEQYF
CDR3 DNA: TGCGCCAGCAGCCCGGCGGGGGCAGCTTACGAGCAGTACTTC
D gene: .
V gene: TRBV5-1
clone size: .
J gene: TRBJ2-7

CDR3 protein: CASSQGVFGYTF
CDR3 DNA: TGTGCCAGCAGCCAAGGCGTCTTTGGCTACACCTTC
D gene: .
V gene: TRBV14
clone size: .
J gene: TRBJ1-2